Described below is a single TCR beta chain sequence and its context. The time point denotes: 2014-2015 season, 7 days after vaccination. This specimen belongs to a study of follicular helper T cells after annual influenza vaccination. Some clones are missing from TCRdb's copy, which holds only in-frame ones; the method was immunoSEQ multiplex PCR. Here the sample spans about 700 clones, 70% to 90% being singletons. The source of this sequence is an adult who received the influenza vaccine. The sequencing used CXCR5+ CD38+ circulating T follicular helper cells from blood, collected 7 days after influenza vaccination. Subset in this sample: circulating Tfh, non-naive CD4+CXCR5+PD-1+ (ICOS+CD38+ or ICOS-CD38-).

The CDR3 loop is CASSLVGQGAEKLFF. CDR3 nucleotides: TGCGCCAGCAGCTTGGTTGGTCAGGGTGCCGAAAAACTGTTTTTT. V is TRBV5-1 and J is TRBJ1-4, with D maybe TRBD1 (5 bases). The CDR3 spans 15 residues. Germline assignment: CDR1 SGHRS and CDR2 YFSETQ. Trimming shortened V by 0 bases and J by 8 bases, and 14 bases separated the two germline ends. Based on the CDR3 plus reference TRBV5-1 and TRBJ1-4, the full variable domain is KAGVTQTPRYLIKTRGQQVTLSCSPISGHRSVSWYQQTPGQGLQFLFEYFSETQRNKGNFPGRFSGRQFSNSRSEMNVSTLELGDSALYLCASSLVGQGAEKLFFGSGTQLSVL.